This T cell receptor beta chain came from a study of tumor-infiltrating lymphocytes in primary liver carcinoma. Study results and limitations: Tumor-blood pairs (like tumor-adjacent pairs) overlapped less than tumor region pairs did.

Of note for this clonotype: Antigen unknown.

Co-extraction of both nucleic acids (RNA and DNA) used about 19-33 mg of unsorted bulk tissue. Histology found more than 85% viable tumor cells per sample. The germline V gene encodes CDR1 MNHEY and CDR2 SVGEGT. The CDR3 has 14 amino acids. V gave up 5 bases and J gave up 2 bases, with 11 bases separating them. cDNA specific to TCR beta was made from about 550 ng of total RNA, with a constant-region primer employed for priming. Investigators got TCR beta libraries out of three nested multiplex PCR rounds, done with slightly modified ARM-PCR. Investigators reported that the first two PCR rounds, at 10 cycles each, used TRBV1-TRBV30 forward primers with a C-beta reverse primer. TCRdb analysed the multiplex PCR reads with MiXCR anew, one entry per CDR3 protein. Of under 85,000 distinct CDR3 sequences in the sample, 72% are singletons; the top ten hold approximately 20%.

This clonotype was sampled from a man in his forties or fifties with primary liver carcinoma and hepatitis B virus infection. The sample taken for sequencing was liver tumor tissue from sampling region 1. Subset given: tumor region T1, superior pole. The genes are TRBV6-2 or TRBV6-3 and TRBJ2-3; D is possibly TRBD2 (6 bases). This chain's CDR3 is CASSPEGFTDTQYF. The CDR3 coding sequence is TGTGCCAGCAGTCCGGAGGGGTTCACAGATACGCAGTATTTT.